The 9 T cell receptor beta chains in this list originate from one sample, sequenced in a study of T cells in Graves' hyperthyroidism and ophthalmopathy. TCR beta CDR3 regions were amplified from RNA transcripts. Initially, a first-round RT-PCR of the TCR CDR3 employed the HTBI primer set. Via MiXCR, TCRdb re-called the multiplex PCR reads, giving one row per CDR3 protein. The table shows fewer than 450,000 distinct CDR3 sequences, with roughly 13% occurring only once. Sequences were obtained from blood. The receptor set was obtained from a man aged 50-59 years with Graves' ophthalmopathy.

This clonotype was counted ten times or more. V gene TRBV6-1 combines with J gene TRBJ2-5; TRBD1 matches 7 bases. Germline V CDR1 and CDR2: MNHNS, SASEGT. V trimming: 6 bases; J trimming: 3 bases; junction bases outside the gene matches: 13. This CDR3 contains 16 residues. CDR3 sequence (DNA): TGTGCCAGCAGCACCCCGACAGGGCAATTAGAAGAGACCCAGTACTTC. Protein sequence: CASSTPTGQLEETQYF.

In this sample, this clonotype turned up a few times. This chain links TRBV18 with TRBJ2-5; no definite D call. The V gene's germline CDR1 is KGHSH and CDR2 LQKENI. The length of the CDR3 is 13 residues. The ends were cut back, 3 bases at V and 5 bases at J, with 10 bases in the middle. CDR3 loop: CASSPYVGETQYF. The CDR3 nucleotides read TGTGCCAGCTCACCCTACGTTGGGGAGACCCAGTACTTC.

This clonotype came up a few times. The chain is built from TRBV20-1 and TRBJ2-1; 10 nucleotides agree with TRBD2. The CDR3 runs 16 residues. The germline V gene encodes CDR1 DFQATT and CDR2 SNEGSKA (reference sequence). Losses at the gene ends were 0 bases for V and 7 bases for J; bases not matched to a gene: 9. The CDR3 DNA follows: TGCAGTGCTAGAGAATTCGGGACTAGCGAAACGAATGAGCAGTTCTTC. This sequence encodes CSAREFGTSETNEQFF.

This clonotype was recorded many times. This chain connects TRBV4-1 to TRBJ1-1; no firm D call. The V gene's germline CDR1 is MGHRA and CDR2 YSYEKL. V lost 2 bases and J lost 0, with 10 bases in between. This CDR3 is built from 15 residues. The CDR3 bases are TGCGCCAGCAGCCAAAACTGGGCGTTGAACACTGAAGCTTTCTTT. Protein: CASSQNWALNTEAFF.

This clonotype was observed many times. The chain joins TRBV7-2 to TRBJ2-1; TRBD1 might be the D (5 bases). This CDR3 contains 12 residues. Trimming pared 1 base from V and 10 bases from J, leaving 8 bases between. CDR1 is SGHTA, CDR2 FQGNSA, per germline. The DNA of the CDR3 is TGTGCCAGCAGCTTAGACAGGACAGAGCAGTTCTTC. Protein product: CASSLDRTEQFF.

This rearrangement joins TRBV5-1 to TRBJ2-3, with 9 bases that match TRBD2. V lost 4 bases to trimming and J lost 0 bases; unmatched junction nucleotides: 12. CDR3 length: 18 amino acids. CDR1 SGHRS and CDR2 YFSETQ come from the germline V gene. The DNA of the CDR3 is TGCGCCAGCAGCCCAATGGTCGGTGGACTAGCGAGCACAGATACGCAGTATTTT. Translation gives CASSPMVGGLASTDTQYF.

This sequence joins TRBV27 and TRBJ1-2, with 12 bases aligning to TRBD1. With V trimmed by 3 bases and J by 8 bases, 1 base remained unmatched. The CDR3 spans 13 residues. The V gene's germline CDR1 is MNHEY and CDR2 SMNVEV (reference sequence). The DNA of the CDR3 is TGTGCCAGCAGTTTGGGGACAGGGGGCGGCTACACCTTC. Translating it yields CASSLGTGGGYTF.

The chain has TRBV28 and TRBJ2-4; D is unresolved. Germline-derived CDR1 and CDR2 are MDHEN and SYDVKM. The CDR3 is 14 amino acids. V lost 5 bases to trimming and J lost 0 bases, with 8 bases between them. CDR3 in amino acids: CASSALVAKNIQYF. Here the CDR3 DNA reads TGTGCCAGCAGTGCCTTAGTAGCCAAAAACATTCAGTACTTC.

This clonotype appeared many times. CDR3 region: CASRNTDTQYF. CDR3 nucleotides: TGTGCCAGCCGCAACACAGATACGCAGTATTTT. The chain couples TRBV5-6 to TRBJ2-3; D unresolved. Germline V gives CDR1 SGHDT, CDR2 YYEEEE. V gave up 7 bases and J gave up 2 bases, with 5 bases separating them. The CDR3 has 11 residues.